Listed below are T cell receptor beta chains from one sample, sequenced in a study of blood T cell repertoires in COVID-19. Measured with immunoSEQ multiplex PCR; TCRdb has only the in-frame clones, and not every one. The table has some 160,000 clones, approximately 90% seen once; the top ten hold almost 5%. The sample consisted of peripheral blood. The origin of the receptors is a man between 18 and 29 years old with COVID-19, enrolled during active disease. Each CDR3 is given with its conserved first and last residue. Fields, in order: clone size, V gene, J gene, D gene, CDR3 DNA, CDR3 protein. A D gene is named only where the DNA matches it firmly. Clone size is stated in some rows and not others, as once, few, many or a class when expanded.

>-|TRBV5-8|TRBJ1-3|-
TGTGCCAGCAGCTTGTATAGGGGGATCAGCTCTGGAAACACCATATATTTT
CASSLYRGISSGNTIYF
>-|TRBV27|TRBJ2-2|TRBD1
TGTGCCAGCGTCCGACTAGACAGGGGATTGGTCACCGGGGAGCTGTTTTTT
CASVRLDRGLVTGELFF
>-|TRBV19|TRBJ2-7|-
TGTGCCAGTAGTACCACAGGTGACGCCTACGAGCAGTACTTC
CASSTTGDAYEQYF
>-|TRBV27|TRBJ2-3|-
TGTGCCAGCAGTCCCCACAGCCCGTCGACAGATACGCAGTATTTT
CASSPHSPSTDTQYF
>once|TRBV5-1|TRBJ2-1|-
TGCGCCAGCAGCGCTGGGGGGAGTAACAATGAGCAGTTCTTC
CASSAGGSNNEQFF
>-|TRBV7-2|TRBJ2-2|-
TGTGCCAGCAGCCTACCCGGCAGGCTATACACCGGGGAGCTGTTTTTT
CASSLPGRLYTGELFF
>-|TRBV9|TRBJ1-1|-
TGTGCCAGCAGCCCGCGCGGGTTGAACACTGAAGCTTTCTTT
CASSPRGLNTEAFF
>-|TRBV28|TRBJ2-7|TRBD1
TGTGCCAGCAGTTCCGTCGGACAGGGGTGGCCCTACGAGCAGTACTTC
CASSSVGQGWPYEQYF
>-|TRBV5-1|TRBJ2-1|TRBD2
TGCGCCAGCAGCTTGGCGCTAGCGGGAGCTGGAGATGAGCAGTTCTTC
CASSLALAGAGDEQFF
>-|TRBV29-1|TRBJ1-4|-
TGCAGCTGCCCGACAGTGAGGAGGGAAAAACTGCTTTTT
CSCPTVRREKLLF
>-|TRBV28|TRBJ2-5|TRBD1
TGTGCCAGCAGATCTACAGGGGACCAAGAGACCCAGTACTTC
CASRSTGDQETQYF
>-|TRBV10-3|TRBJ2-1|TRBD2
TGTGCCATCAGTGCCCCGCCGTGGCGGGAGTCCTACAATGAGCAGTTCTTC
CAISAPPWRESYNEQFF
>-|TRBV29-1|TRBJ1-2|TRBD1
TGCAGCGTTGAAACAGGGGGCGCTGGCTATGGCTACACCTTC
CSVETGGAGYGYTF
>-|TRBV20-1|TRBJ1-2|TRBD1
TGCAGTGCTAGTTCCCAGGGGGGACGACTAGCTAACTATGGCTACACCTTC
CSASSQGGRLANYGYTF
>-|TRBV10-3|TRBJ1-3|TRBD1
TGTGCCATCAGTGAGTCGTGGGACAGGGACGAGGGTAACTCTGGAAACACCATATATTTT
CAISESWDRDEGNSGNTIYF
>-|TRBV6-5|TRBJ2-1|TRBD1
TGTGCCAGCAGCCCGACAGGGGGTTTAGGCAATGAGCAGTTCTTC
CASSPTGGLGNEQFF
>-|TRBV10-3|TRBJ2-3|TRBD1
TGTGCCATCAGCCCGAACCCGCAGGGGGCGGCAGATACGCAGTATTTT
CAISPNPQGAADTQYF
>-|TRBV18|TRBJ2-2|-
TGTGCCAGCTCACCACGGCCGGAGGCCGGGGAGCTGTTTTTT
CASSPRPEAGELFF
>-|TRBV5-6|TRBJ2-5|-
TGTGCCAGCAGCTTGGTGTGGGATTTGACAGGAGCCCTCCAAGAGACCCAGTACTTC
CASSLVWDLTGALQETQYF
>-|TRBV14|TRBJ2-1|TRBD2
TGTGCCAGCAGCCAAGATAACCTAGCGGAACCCTACAATGAGCAGTTCTTC
CASSQDNLAEPYNEQFF
>-|TRBV19|TRBJ1-4|TRBD1
TGTGCCAGTAGTAAGGCGGGACAGGAGGCTGAAAAACTGCTTTTT
CASSKAGQEAEKLLF
>-|TRBV19|TRBJ1-2|-
TGTGCCAGTAGTATATCGGGAAGGACAGCCATCTATGGCTACACCTTC
CASSISGRTAIYGYTF
>-|TRBV30|TRBJ1-1|TRBD1
TGTGCCAGCGACAGGGAAAGGGCTGAAGCTTTCTTT
CASDRERAEAFF
>-|TRBV14|TRBJ2-7|TRBD2
TGTGCCAGCAGCCCAGGACTAGCGCCCGGGCACGAGCAGTACTTC
CASSPGLAPGHEQYF
>once|TRBV9|TRBJ2-1|-
TGTGCCAGCAGCGTAGGGGGACACGAATCCAATGAGCAGTTCTTC
CASSVGGHESNEQFF
>-|TRBV28|TRBJ1-1|TRBD1
TGTGCCAGCAGTTTCGGGACAGCACAAGCTTTCTTT
CASSFGTAQAFF
>-|TRBV9|TRBJ2-7|TRBD1
TGTGCCAGCAGCGGAGCGCTTGGGACAGACACTTTCGAGCAGTACTTC
CASSGALGTDTFEQYF
>-|TRBV4-1|TRBJ2-1|-
TGCGCCAGCAGCCAAGCAGGTCTAGCCGGTGAGCAGTTCTTC
CASSQAGLAGEQFF
>once|TRBV24-1|TRBJ2-7|-
TGTGCCACCAGTGGCTCGAGCCCTGAGCAGTACTTC
CATSGSSPEQYF
>-|TRBV27|TRBJ2-1|TRBD2
TGTGCCGCCGGACTAGCGGTAGACAATGAGCAGTTCTTC
CAAGLAVDNEQFF
>-|TRBV3-1/TRBV3-2|TRBJ2-3|TRBD1
TGTGCCAGCAGCCCGGGACAGTCCACAGATACGCAGTATTTT
CASSPGQSTDTQYF
>-|TRBV9|TRBJ2-7|TRBD1
TGTGCCAGCAGCTTCAGGACAGGGTACGAGCAGTACTTC
CASSFRTGYEQYF
>-|TRBV5-1|TRBJ1-2|-
TGCGCCAGCAGCAGGGGCGACACTTATGGCTACACCTTC
CASSRGDTYGYTF
>-|TRBV6-1|TRBJ1-2|-
TGTGCCAGCAGCTCGGGACAATTCCTAGGCTACACCTTC
CASSSGQFLGYTF
>-|TRBV18|TRBJ2-7|-
TGTGCCAGCTCACCACGGCTGGCGGTGACCTACGAGCAGTACTTC
CASSPRLAVTYEQYF
>-|TRBV9|TRBJ2-3|TRBD2
TGTGCCAGCAGCGTAGATGCGGGAGCTACTACAGATACGCAGTATTTT
CASSVDAGATTDTQYF
>-|TRBV28|TRBJ2-7|-
TGTGCCAGCAGTTTAATAGGAGGCGACGAGCAGTACTTC
CASSLIGGDEQYF
>-|TRBV7-2|TRBJ2-7|TRBD2
TGTGCCAGCAGCTTCGGGCCTCTAGCGGGAGCTGGCTACGAGCAGTACTTC
CASSFGPLAGAGYEQYF
>-|TRBV2|TRBJ1-5|TRBD1
TGTGCCAGCACCTCACAGGGGAATCAGCCCCAGCATTTT
CASTSQGNQPQHF
>-|TRBV6-5|TRBJ2-2|-
TGTGCCAGCAGAGGCGGGATAACCGGGGAGCTGTTTTTT
CASRGGITGELFF
>-|TRBV29-1|TRBJ2-7|-
TGCAGCGTTGAATTGGAGGAACCCTACGAGCAGTACTTC
CSVELEEPYEQYF
>-|TRBV29-1|TRBJ1-4|-
TGCAGCGCTGGGCAGGGTAATGAAAAACTGCTTTTT
CSAGQGNEKLLF
>-|TRBV25-1|TRBJ2-5|TRBD2
TGTGCCAGCGGGGCAGGGACTAGAGAGACCCAGTACTTC
CASGAGTRETQYF